This T cell receptor beta chain stems from a study of shared clonotypes between healthy human individuals. Clones were sequenced by immunoSEQ multiplex PCR, and TCRdb holds only the in-frame ones, with some missing. Of over 850,000 clones in the sample, around 78% were seen once. Germline-derived CDR1 and CDR2 are LNHDA and SQIVND (reference sequence). V was trimmed by 9 bases and J by 5 bases, leaving 13 bases between them. The CDR3 is made up of 12 amino acids. Study observations and caveats: It was the few donors that limited the genetic and exposure-history diversity represented.

Turning to this clone: What it recognizes is unknown.

What was sequenced was memory CD4+ T cells from PBMCs. Stated subset: CD45RA-negative fraction. The TCR comes from a man aged 18 to 30 in good health. Some clones in this sample may be carry-over from other donors' samples. V usage is TRBV19 and J usage is TRBJ1-2; D perhaps matches TRBD1 (5 bases). The CDR3 region has the DNA TGTGCCAGAGGCGGGACGCCGTATGGCTACACCTTC. It encodes CARGGTPYGYTF.